These T cell receptor beta chains were read from a single sample in a study of CD8 T cells in Susac syndrome. Each CDR3 protein is one row after TCRdb ran MiXCR on the immunoSEQ multiplex PCR reads. The data hold approximately 170,000 distinct CDR3 sequences, with 90% to 95% observed a single time. The sample consisted of CD4+ T cells from PBMCs. Source of these receptors: a human donor in good health. Both conserved end residues are part of each CDR3. Fields, in order: J gene, clone size, V gene, D gene, CDR3 protein, CDR3 DNA. D genes are given only for firm matches. Clone size is shown for a subset of rows, as once, few, many or a class of expanded clone.

J gene: TRBJ2-2
clone size: NA
V gene: TRBV29-1
D gene: NA
CDR3 protein: CSAQGDGELFF
CDR3 DNA: TGCAGCGCCCAGGGCGACGGGGAGCTGTTTTTT

J gene: TRBJ2-7
clone size: NA
V gene: TRBV5-1
D gene: TRBD1
CDR3 protein: CASSPRTGGSYEQYF
CDR3 DNA: TGCGCCAGCAGCCCGAGGACAGGGGGGTCCTACGAGCAGTACTTC

J gene: TRBJ2-1
clone size: NA
V gene: TRBV19
D gene: TRBD1
CDR3 protein: CASSIRGTGSDNEQFF
CDR3 DNA: TGTGCCAGTAGTATAAGGGGGACAGGGAGCGACAATGAGCAGTTCTTC

J gene: TRBJ2-2
clone size: NA
V gene: TRBV4-3
D gene: TRBD1
CDR3 protein: CASSQETGDHTGELFF
CDR3 DNA: TGCGCCAGCAGCCAAGAGACAGGGGACCACACCGGGGAGCTGTTTTTT

J gene: TRBJ1-4
clone size: NA
V gene: TRBV7-2
D gene: NA
CDR3 protein: CASSLETGTANEKLFF
CDR3 DNA: TGTGCCAGCAGCTTAGAGACCGGGACCGCTAATGAAAAACTGTTTTTT

J gene: TRBJ2-7
clone size: few
V gene: TRBV29-1
D gene: TRBD1
CDR3 protein: CSVEGQADEQYF
CDR3 DNA: TGCAGCGTTGAGGGACAGGCTGACGAGCAGTACTTC

J gene: TRBJ2-7
clone size: NA
V gene: TRBV29-1
D gene: NA
CDR3 protein: CSAGPGRSSYEQYF
CDR3 DNA: TGCAGCGCTGGGCCGGGCCGATCTTCCTACGAGCAGTACTTC

J gene: TRBJ1-2
clone size: few
V gene: TRBV5-1
D gene: NA
CDR3 protein: CASSLGQDNYGYTF
CDR3 DNA: TGCGCCAGCAGCTTGGGTCAGGATAACTATGGCTACACCTTC

J gene: TRBJ2-5
clone size: NA
V gene: TRBV10-3
D gene: NA
CDR3 protein: CAISFQGEETQYF
CDR3 DNA: TGTGCCATCAGTTTTCAGGGAGAAGAGACCCAGTACTTC

J gene: TRBJ2-2
clone size: NA
V gene: TRBV20-1
D gene: NA
CDR3 protein: CSAQTDTGELFF
CDR3 DNA: TGCAGTGCTCAAACAGACACCGGGGAGCTGTTTTTT

J gene: TRBJ1-2
clone size: NA
V gene: TRBV28
D gene: NA
CDR3 protein: CASSSRTGYTF
CDR3 DNA: TGTGCCAGCAGTTCTAGGACAGGCTACACCTTC

J gene: TRBJ2-3
clone size: NA
V gene: TRBV2
D gene: NA
CDR3 protein: CAIAPYTDTQYF
CDR3 DNA: TGTGCCATAGCGCCCTACACAGATACGCAGTATTTT

J gene: TRBJ2-2
clone size: NA
V gene: TRBV10-1
D gene: NA
CDR3 protein: CASSALYTGELFF
CDR3 DNA: TGCGCCAGCAGTGCACTGTACACCGGGGAGCTGTTTTTT

J gene: TRBJ2-1
clone size: few
V gene: TRBV11-1
D gene: TRBD1
CDR3 protein: CASNTGGNEQFF
CDR3 DNA: TGTGCCAGCAATACAGGGGGAAATGAGCAGTTCTTC

J gene: TRBJ2-3
clone size: NA
V gene: TRBV5-4
D gene: TRBD2
CDR3 protein: CASSSGSGGAGGDTQYF
CDR3 DNA: TGTGCCAGCAGCTCTGGTAGCGGGGGGGCCGGAGGAGATACGCAGTATTTT

J gene: TRBJ1-2
clone size: NA
V gene: TRBV3-1
D gene: NA
CDR3 protein: CASSQGTVAYGYTF
CDR3 DNA: TGTGCCAGCAGCCAAGGGACAGTGGCTTATGGCTACACCTTC

J gene: TRBJ2-2
clone size: NA
V gene: TRBV2
D gene: TRBD1
CDR3 protein: CASSDGTGGIGELFF
CDR3 DNA: TGTGCCAGCAGTGATGGGACAGGGGGAATCGGGGAGCTGTTTTTT

J gene: TRBJ1-5
clone size: once
V gene: TRBV7-2
D gene: NA
CDR3 protein: CASSLVGRAPQHF
CDR3 DNA: TGTGCCAGCAGCTTAGTCGGGAGGGCGCCCCAGCATTTT

J gene: TRBJ1-3
clone size: NA
V gene: TRBV29-1
D gene: NA
CDR3 protein: CSVLWGNSGNTIYF
CDR3 DNA: TGCAGCGTTCTTTGGGGAAACTCTGGAAACACCATATATTTT

J gene: TRBJ1-1
clone size: NA
V gene: TRBV9
D gene: NA
CDR3 protein: CASSSRTDNTEAFF
CDR3 DNA: TGTGCCAGCAGCTCCAGGACAGACAACACTGAAGCTTTCTTT

J gene: TRBJ1-2
clone size: few
V gene: TRBV20-1
D gene: NA
CDR3 protein: CSGGRENYGYTF
CDR3 DNA: TGCAGTGGGGGGCGGGAGAACTATGGCTACACCTTC

J gene: TRBJ1-2
clone size: NA
V gene: TRBV20-1
D gene: NA
CDR3 protein: CSARDHRRRVDYGYTF
CDR3 DNA: TGCAGTGCTAGAGATCATCGGAGGAGGGTTGACTATGGCTACACCTTC

J gene: TRBJ2-1
clone size: NA
V gene: TRBV11-1
D gene: TRBD2
CDR3 protein: CASSLASGRNEQFF
CDR3 DNA: TGTGCCAGCAGCTTAGCTAGCGGGAGGAATGAGCAGTTCTTC